This TCR beta chain derives from a study of identical twins. This clonotype was counted only a few times. Its antigen is not known. Whole-study findings and limits: Out-of-frame alpha sequences common to twins exhibited an excess of low generation probability.

All donors were healthy Caucasians. MiXCR was run by TCRdb on the 5' RACE reads, yielding one entry per CDR3 protein. The sample shows 460,000 or so distinct CDR3 sequences, approximately 15% of them seen only once. V was pared by 0 bases and J by 5 bases, with 4 bases of the junction left unmatched. Per the germline V gene, CDR1 is MNHEY and CDR2 is SMNVEV (reference sequence). The CDR3 is 16 amino acids. This same sample was also part of a study on yellow fever vaccine responses in identical twins. From that study: Twins' vaccine T cell response reportedly gave the appearance of partial convergence and partial personalization.

The sequenced material came from CD4+ T cells sorted from blood. This TCR came from a young woman in good health. The chain employs TRBV27 and TRBJ2-1, with TRBD2 identical over 10 bases. The CDR3 region has the DNA TGTGCCAGCAGTTTATCGGTAGCGGGGGGAAACAATGAGCAGTTCTTC. It yields the protein CASSLSVAGGNNEQFF.